These 6 T cell receptor beta chains were sequenced from one sample in a study of T cell changes during pregnancy in multiple sclerosis. Measured with immunoSEQ multiplex PCR; TCRdb has only the in-frame clones, and not every one. Among tens of thousands of clones listed, 92% were seen once. The sequencing used peripheral blood, collected in the second trimester of pregnancy. These receptors originate from a female donor in good health, enrolled as a control in a pregnancy study.

The chain joins TRBV5-4 to TRBJ1-4; TRBD1 is a possible D gene (5 bases). This CDR3 region has 14 residues. In germline, CDR1 is SGHNT, CDR2 YYREEE (reference sequence). The germline V and J ends were trimmed by 2 bases and 6 bases, with 11 bases remaining between them. The CDR3 DNA reads TGTGCCAGCAGCTTAGGGGCAGTAGATGAAAAACTGTTTTTT. This translates into CASSLGAVDEKLFF.

The rearrangement uses TRBV29-1 and TRBJ1-2, with 11 bases that match TRBD1. This CDR3 is 13 amino acids long. The junction had 4 bases not matched to a gene; V was cut back by 6 bases and J by 4 bases. In germline, CDR1 is SQVTM, CDR2 ANQGSEA. The CDR3 loop reads CSVGTGGPYGYTF. The CDR3 coding sequence is TGCAGCGTCGGGACAGGGGGTCCCTATGGCTACACCTTC.

The chain has TRBV6-5 and TRBJ2-1, with TRBD2 matching over 8 bases. The CDR3 sequence is 15 residues long. CDR1 is MNHEY, CDR2 SVGAGI, per germline. Trimming cost V 8 bases and J 0 bases; bases outside gene matches: 6. CDR3 amino acids: CASGYSGTSYNEQFF. The DNA for the CDR3 is TGTGCCAGCGGATATAGCGGGACCTCCTACAATGAGCAGTTCTTC.

The count of this clone is one. This chain connects TRBV15 to TRBJ2-3; unclear D gene. The CDR3 consists of 15 residues. V was shortened by 8 bases and J by 0 bases, with 15 bases between the two germline ends. From germline, CDR1 is LNHNV and CDR2 YYDKDF (reference sequence). The CDR3 DNA sequence: TGTGCCACCGCTTCGAGCGCGTCAAGCACAGATACGCAGTATTTT. Its translation: CATASSASSTDTQYF.

This chain connects TRBV27 to TRBJ2-3; 8 nucleotides match TRBD1. With V trimmed by 4 bases and J by 14 bases, 11 bases remained unmatched. The CDR3 consists of 13 residues. CDR1 MNHEY and CDR2 SMNVEV come from the germline V gene (reference sequence). This CDR3 is CASSSEPGQGRYF. The CDR3 nucleotides are TGTGCCAGCAGTTCCGAACCCGGACAGGGACGGTATTTT.

This chain links TRBV12-5 with TRBJ1-1; D not certain. The germline CDR1 and CDR2 sequences are LGHNT and FRNRAP. The CDR3 spans 14 residues. Trimming took 7 bases from V and 0 from J, leaving 12 bases between them. CDR3 sequence: CASVLEAVNTEAFF. CDR3 sequence (DNA): TGTGCTAGTGTTCTTGAGGCTGTGAACACTGAAGCTTTCTTT.